A selection of T cell receptor beta chains follows, all from one sample in a study of blood T cell repertoires in COVID-19. Clones were read by immunoSEQ multiplex PCR, and TCRdb kept only the in-frame ones, dropping some. Of about 52,000 clones in the sample, about 90% were seen once. The specimen was peripheral blood. The receptor set was obtained from a human donor with active COVID-19. The donor label of this sample is uncertain. Both conserved end residues are part of each CDR3. The order of the fields is V gene, D gene, clone size, J gene, CDR3 protein, CDR3 DNA. D genes are given only for firm matches. Not all rows give a size; the values are once, few, many and, for expanded clones, a class.

V: TRBV7-2
D: TRBD1
size: -
J: TRBJ2-2
CDR3: CASSPRDRGPAGELFF
DNA: TGTGCCAGCAGCCCCAGGGACAGGGGGCCGGCCGGGGAGCTGTTTTTT

V: TRBV7-9
D: -
size: once
J: TRBJ2-5
CDR3: CASSSSTITQYF
DNA: TGTGCCAGCAGCTCCTCGACTATAACCCAGTACTTC

V: TRBV13
D: -
size: -
J: TRBJ1-6
CDR3: CASSLGGDGNSPLHF
DNA: TGTGCCAGCAGCCTGGGAGGGGATGGTAATTCACCCCTCCACTTT

V: TRBV5-1
D: -
size: -
J: TRBJ1-2
CDR3: CASSLGVRANYGYTF
DNA: TGCGCCAGCAGCTTGGGGGTCAGGGCCAACTATGGCTACACCTTC

V: TRBV3-1/TRBV3-2
D: -
size: few
J: TRBJ1-1
CDR3: CASSQGASNTEAFF
DNA: TGTGCCAGCAGCCAGGGGGCCTCGAACACTGAAGCTTTCTTT

V: TRBV7-3
D: TRBD2
size: -
J: TRBJ2-1
CDR3: CASSLIPGLAGGGNEQFF
DNA: TGTGCCAGCAGCTTAATACCGGGACTAGCGGGGGGTGGAAATGAGCAGTTCTTC

V: TRBV18
D: TRBD2
size: -
J: TRBJ2-5
CDR3: CASSPSQTSGGQETQYF
DNA: TGTGCCAGCTCACCCTCCCAGACTAGCGGGGGACAAGAGACCCAGTACTTC

V: TRBV5-1
D: -
size: -
J: TRBJ1-3
CDR3: CASSLERPSGNTIYF
DNA: TGCGCCAGCAGCTTGGAGAGGCCCTCTGGAAACACCATATATTTT

V: TRBV4-3
D: -
size: -
J: TRBJ2-2
CDR3: CASSHSRDLGELFF
DNA: TGCGCCAGCAGCCACAGCCGGGATCTGGGGGAGCTGTTTTTT

V: TRBV7-2
D: TRBD2
size: -
J: TRBJ2-1
CDR3: CASSTGTSGYNEQFF
DNA: TGTGCCAGCAGCACCGGGACTAGCGGCTACAATGAGCAGTTCTTC

V: TRBV19
D: -
size: -
J: TRBJ2-7
CDR3: CASSRPPSYEQYF
DNA: TGTGCCAGTAGTAGGCCCCCGTCCTACGAGCAGTACTTC

V: TRBV9
D: -
size: -
J: TRBJ2-7
CDR3: CASSVEQFGTQYF
DNA: TGTGCCAGCAGCGTAGAGCAGTTCGGGACACAGTACTTC

V: TRBV3-1/TRBV3-2
D: -
size: -
J: TRBJ1-6
CDR3: CASSQDLGRVGRHKLNSPLHF
DNA: TGTGCCAGCAGCCAAGATCTTGGCCGTGTGGGCAGACACAAACTGAATTCACCCCTCCACTTT

V: TRBV18
D: TRBD2
size: -
J: TRBJ2-3
CDR3: CASSPRGGSTDTQYF
DNA: TGTGCCAGCTCACCACGGGGGGGAAGCACAGATACGCAGTATTTT

V: TRBV3-1/TRBV3-2
D: -
size: -
J: TRBJ1-4
CDR3: CASSRIRGGEKLFF
DNA: TGTGCCAGCAGCCGGATCAGGGGTGGAGAAAAACTGTTTTTT

V: TRBV5-1
D: -
size: few
J: TRBJ1-5
CDR3: CASSSIPGGSQPQHF
DNA: TGCGCCAGCAGCTCCATTCCCGGGGGTAGTCAGCCCCAGCATTTT

V: TRBV15
D: -
size: -
J: TRBJ1-1
CDR3: CATSRGDRGYTEAFF
DNA: TGTGCCACCAGCAGAGGTGACAGAGGTTACACTGAAGCTTTCTTT

V: TRBV7-8
D: -
size: -
J: TRBJ1-5
CDR3: CASSLARRDWSNQPQHF
DNA: TGTGCCAGCAGCTTAGCGCGTCGGGATTGGAGCAATCAGCCCCAGCATTTT

V: TRBV19
D: -
size: -
J: TRBJ1-1
CDR3: CASSIGGAEAFF
DNA: TGTGCCAGTAGTATTGGGGGGGCTGAAGCTTTCTTT

V: TRBV9
D: TRBD1
size: -
J: TRBJ1-1
CDR3: CASSPGQSNTEAFF
DNA: TGTGCCAGCAGCCCGGGACAGTCGAACACTGAAGCTTTCTTT

V: TRBV7-2
D: -
size: -
J: TRBJ1-4
CDR3: CASSLGGGVREKLFF
DNA: TGTGCCAGCAGCTTAGGAGGGGGGGTTCGGGAAAAACTGTTTTTT

V: TRBV6-2/TRBV6-3
D: TRBD1
size: few
J: TRBJ1-6
CDR3: CASSYGTGHYNSPLHF
DNA: TGTGCCAGCAGTTACGGGACAGGCCACTATAATTCACCCCTCCACTTT

V: TRBV5-1
D: -
size: -
J: TRBJ1-1
CDR3: CASSSTANTEAFF
DNA: TGCGCCAGCAGTTCTACAGCGAACACTGAAGCTTTCTTT

V: TRBV9
D: TRBD2
size: once
J: TRBJ2-3
CDR3: CASSAPSGGSDTQYF
DNA: TGTGCCAGCAGCGCTCCTAGCGGGGGCTCAGATACGCAGTATTTT

V: TRBV18
D: -
size: -
J: TRBJ2-7
CDR3: CASSPESSYEQYF
DNA: TGTGCCAGCTCACCCGAGAGCTCCTACGAGCAGTACTTC

V: TRBV5-1
D: -
size: -
J: TRBJ2-3
CDR3: CASSFNLADTQYF
DNA: TGCGCCAGCAGCTTTAACTTGGCAGATACGCAGTATTTT

V: TRBV5-6
D: TRBD1
size: -
J: TRBJ2-7
CDR3: CASSFLGQGATEQYF
DNA: TGTGCCAGCAGCTTTCTGGGACAGGGGGCCACCGAGCAGTACTTC

V: TRBV4-2
D: -
size: -
J: TRBJ2-5
CDR3: CASSQELLGEETQYF
DNA: TGTGCCAGCAGCCAAGAGTTATTAGGGGAAGAGACCCAGTACTTC

V: TRBV5-6
D: TRBD1
size: -
J: TRBJ1-4
CDR3: CASSPGQGNEKLFF
DNA: TGTGCCAGCAGCCCGGGACAGGGGAATGAAAAACTGTTTTTT

V: TRBV5-4
D: TRBD1
size: -
J: TRBJ1-2
CDR3: CASSLVAGGYGYTF
DNA: TGTGCCAGCAGCTTGGTGGCAGGGGGCTATGGCTACACCTTC

V: TRBV11-2
D: TRBD1
size: once
J: TRBJ1-6
CDR3: CASSLVAPTGGTNSPLHF
DNA: TGTGCCAGCAGCTTAGTTGCCCCGACAGGGGGTACTAATTCACCCCTCCACTTT

V: TRBV5-6
D: -
size: -
J: TRBJ2-3
CDR3: CASSLGLGTDTQYF
DNA: TGTGCCAGCAGCTTGGGGCTAGGCACAGATACGCAGTATTTT

V: TRBV6-4
D: -
size: -
J: TRBJ1-2
CDR3: CASSDETGVNYGYTF
DNA: TGTGCCAGCAGTGACGAGACAGGCGTGAATTATGGCTACACCTTC

V: TRBV3-1/TRBV3-2
D: TRBD2
size: -
J: TRBJ2-2
CDR3: CASTPGGYTGELFF
DNA: TGTGCCAGCACGCCCGGGGGGTACACCGGGGAGCTGTTTTTT

V: TRBV28
D: -
size: -
J: TRBJ2-5
CDR3: CASSFWADEQETQYF
DNA: TGTGCCAGCAGTTTTTGGGCCGACGAACAAGAGACCCAGTACTTC

V: TRBV4-3
D: -
size: -
J: TRBJ1-2
CDR3: CASSQDFPTGAENYGYTF
DNA: TGCGCCAGCAGCCAAGATTTTCCAACAGGAGCTGAAAACTATGGCTACACCTTC

V: TRBV4-1
D: -
size: -
J: TRBJ2-5
CDR3: CASSHTLDRREETQYF
DNA: TGCGCCAGCAGCCATACCCTCGACAGACGGGAAGAGACCCAGTACTTC

V: TRBV29-1
D: -
size: once
J: TRBJ1-1
CDR3: CSASLTGNTEAFF
DNA: TGCAGCGCTTCCTTGACAGGGAACACTGAAGCTTTCTTT

V: TRBV5-6
D: TRBD1
size: -
J: TRBJ2-3
CDR3: CASSPTPGQGTDTQYF
DNA: TGTGCCAGCAGCCCAACTCCGGGACAGGGAACAGATACGCAGTATTTT

V: TRBV4-3
D: TRBD1
size: once
J: TRBJ2-3
CDR3: CASSQGGQGKQNTQYF
DNA: TGCGCCAGCAGCCAAGGGGGACAGGGCAAACAGAATACGCAGTATTTT

V: TRBV18
D: TRBD2
size: -
J: TRBJ2-7
CDR3: CASSPSLADSYEQYF
DNA: TGTGCCAGCTCACCAAGCCTAGCGGACTCCTACGAGCAGTACTTC

V: TRBV19
D: -
size: -
J: TRBJ2-5
CDR3: CASSITRVETQYF
DNA: TGTGCCAGTAGTATTACCAGGGTTGAGACCCAGTACTTC

V: TRBV7-2
D: TRBD2
size: -
J: TRBJ2-5
CDR3: CASSLGLAGGPAQETQYF
DNA: TGTGCCAGCAGCTTAGGACTAGCGGGGGGGCCAGCCCAAGAGACCCAGTACTTC

V: TRBV29-1
D: TRBD1
size: few
J: TRBJ1-2
CDR3: CSAGGDRGGYTF
DNA: TGCAGCGCCGGGGGGGACAGGGGCGGCTACACCTTC

V: TRBV4-1
D: TRBD1
size: -
J: TRBJ1-2
CDR3: CASSQVTGGRYGYTF
DNA: TGCGCCAGCAGCCAGGTTACAGGGGGTCGCTATGGCTACACCTTC

V: TRBV7-2
D: -
size: few
J: TRBJ1-1
CDR3: CASSRDQGRTEAFF
DNA: TGTGCCAGCAGCAGAGACCAGGGTCGCACTGAAGCTTTCTTT

V: TRBV12-1
D: -
size: -
J: TRBJ2-7
CDR3: CASSPRGMLGSYEQYF
DNA: TGTGCCAGCAGCCCCCGGGGGATGTTAGGGTCCTACGAGCAGTACTTC

V: TRBV5-1
D: TRBD2
size: -
J: TRBJ2-1
CDR3: CASSFISGGNNEQFF
DNA: TGCGCCAGCAGCTTCATAAGCGGGGGTAACAATGAGCAGTTCTTC

V: TRBV7-2
D: -
size: -
J: TRBJ2-7
CDR3: CASSFVLYREGSYEQYF
DNA: TGTGCCAGCAGCTTCGTTTTATACAGGGAGGGATCATACGAGCAGTACTTC

V: TRBV7-6
D: TRBD2
size: -
J: TRBJ2-7
CDR3: CASSLSAGGPYEQYF
DNA: TGTGCCAGCAGCTTATCGGCGGGGGGGCCCTACGAGCAGTACTTC

V: TRBV2
D: TRBD1
size: -
J: TRBJ2-7
CDR3: CASSRDRGPYEQYF
DNA: TGTGCCAGCAGCCGGGACAGGGGACCCTACGAGCAGTACTTC

V: TRBV19
D: -
size: -
J: TRBJ1-1
CDR3: CASSIGRGRVARNTEAFF
DNA: TGTGCCAGTAGTATCGGACGCGGCAGGGTGGCGAGAAACACTGAAGCTTTCTTT

V: TRBV27
D: TRBD1
size: -
J: TRBJ2-7
CDR3: CASSPGTGFSYEQYF
DNA: TGTGCCAGCAGTCCCGGGACAGGGTTCAGCTACGAGCAGTACTTC

V: TRBV11-3
D: TRBD1
size: -
J: TRBJ2-7
CDR3: CASSAPTGTEQYF
DNA: TGTGCCAGCAGCGCGCCGACAGGGACCGAGCAGTACTTC

V: TRBV10-3
D: TRBD1
size: -
J: TRBJ1-5
CDR3: CAIQGGGVNQPQHF
DNA: TGTGCCATCCAGGGGGGTGGTGTCAATCAGCCCCAGCATTTT

V: TRBV5-6
D: -
size: -
J: TRBJ2-1
CDR3: CASSLWEVPRNEQFF
DNA: TGTGCCAGCAGCTTGTGGGAGGTGCCTCGAAATGAGCAGTTCTTC

V: TRBV14
D: TRBD1
size: -
J: TRBJ2-7
CDR3: CASSQPRTGQGAQEQYF
DNA: TGTGCCAGCAGCCAACCCAGAACGGGACAGGGGGCGCAGGAGCAGTACTTC

V: TRBV19
D: -
size: -
J: TRBJ1-1
CDR3: CASKTRTVRYEAFF
DNA: TGTGCCAGTAAAACTCGGACAGTAAGATATGAAGCTTTCTTT

V: TRBV7-9
D: TRBD2
size: many
J: TRBJ2-5
CDR3: CASRPGTSGVETQYF
DNA: TGTGCCAGCAGACCCGGGACTAGCGGGGTGGAGACCCAGTACTTC

V: TRBV5-4
D: TRBD2
size: -
J: TRBJ2-2
CDR3: CASSLGKSGGTGELFF
DNA: TGTGCCAGCAGCTTGGGGAAGAGCGGGGGGACCGGGGAGCTGTTTTTT